This T cell receptor (beta chain) was documented in a study of cytomegalovirus exposure and HLA in healthy donors. A single count supports this clone. The germline V gene has CDR1 MNHEY and CDR2 SMNVEV (reference sequence). The CDR3 covers 14 residues. The junction had 3 bases not matched to a gene; V was cut back by 2 bases and J by 2 bases. PCR amplification relied on 60 Vbeta primers (plus 13 Jbeta primers). Original analysis: Counted up in a later analysis, unique TCR beta chains came to 65 million to 80 million, with around 12 million shared. Sequenced by immunoSEQ multiplex PCR; TCRdb stores in-frame clones only, minus some. For V, J and clone size, that table is used; D and trimming come from the DNA. The table includes around 300,000 clones, 65% to 85% detected once.

The source of this sequence is a female donor in good health and CMV-seronegative. The J gene is TRBJ2-7, the V gene TRBV27; 7 bases align to TRBD2. The sequencing input was PBMCs. The CDR3 sequence is CASSLGLAAYEQYF. The CDR3 coding sequence is TGTGCCAGCAGTTTAGGTCTAGCGGCCTACGAGCAGTACTTC.